Sequencing of this T cell receptor beta chain was carried out in a study of blood T cell repertoires in COVID-19. On the study more broadly: PBMCs, B-cell-depleted T cells, or T cells were the source of the cDNA or gDNA that made up the material.

In germline, CDR1 is MGHRA, CDR2 YSYEKL. This CDR3 spans 15 amino acids. Trimming removed 4 bases from V and 2 bases from J, with 15 bases in between. Method: immunoSEQ multiplex PCR; TCRdb's copy keeps in-frame clones and lacks some. The sample holds about 230,000 clones, over 65% seen once. The sequence derives from a woman in her 70s with active or convalescent COVID-19. The genes are TRBV4-1 and TRBJ2-7, with D perhaps matching TRBD2 (5 bases). What was sequenced was peripheral blood. DNA of the CDR3: TGCGCCAGCAGCCTTTCCCGGGATGGGCCCTACGAGCAGTACTTC. This codes for CASSLSRDGPYEQYF.